These 21 T cell receptor beta chains were sequenced from one sample in a study of lymphopenia after photon versus proton radiotherapy (dated by TCRdb to the late 2010s). The method behind the library was the immunoSEQ multiplex PCR assay. In its TCRdb copy, this immuneACCESS table keeps in-frame sequences only and misses some clones. Where compared with another copy, unresolved V genes explain less than half of these, and the others have no known cause. The sample has 25,000 to 30,000 clones on record, around 81% of them singletons. Together, the top ten hold over 30% of the sample. Sequenced material: peripheral blood, taken from a patient treated with photon-based radiotherapy. The receptors originated from a man between 45 and 60 years old with gastric cancer.

The chain links TRBV7-2 to TRBJ2-1; 8 bases line up with TRBD2. Germline V CDR1 and CDR2: SGHTA, FQGNSA. V trimming: 2 bases; J trimming: 4 bases; junction bases outside the gene matches: 7. CDR3 size: 16 residues. In DNA form, the CDR3 reads TGTGCCAGCAGCTTAATAGCGGGGCAAAGTTACAATGAGCAGTTCTTC. As protein: CASSLIAGQSYNEQFF.

This chain links TRBV6-4 with TRBJ2-1, with TRBD2 identical over 10 bases. This CDR3 comprises 15 residues. Losses at the gene ends were 5 bases for V and 4 bases for J; bases not matched to a gene: 5. The V gene's germline CDR1 is MRHNA and CDR2 SNTAGT. The CDR3 DNA follows: TGTGCCAGCAGTAGGCTAGCGGGGGAGTACAATGAGCAGTTCTTC. Translating gives CASSRLAGEYNEQFF.

This clone was counted once. V and J are TRBV13 and TRBJ1-2, with D maybe TRBD1 (5 bases). Trimming took off 2 bases at V and 8 bases at J, with 15 bases between the two ends. The CDR3 extends over 14 amino acids. Per the germline V gene, CDR1 is PRHDT and CDR2 is FYEKMQ (reference sequence). CDR3 loop: CASSLFSGSKGYTF. CDR3 sequence (DNA): TGTGCCAGCAGCTTATTTTCAGGGAGTAAGGGCTACACCTTC.

The chain recombines TRBV7-2 with TRBJ2-3; no clear D gene. Germline V lookup: CDR1 SGHTA, CDR2 FQGNSA. V gave up 4 bases and J gave up 0 bases, with 14 bases separating them. This CDR3 has 16 residues. CDR3: CASSSGPYRSTDTQYF. CDR3 in DNA: TGTGCCAGCAGCTCAGGTCCTTACAGAAGCACAGATACGCAGTATTTT.

This clone was recorded once. The chain carries TRBV12-2 and TRBJ2-7; TRBD1 reflects the table's D call only, with no check against the DNA. TRBV12-2 is a known pseudogene. CDR3 length: 18 amino acids. The CDR3 spells CASRLRKQRGTGFYEQYV. The CDR3 DNA is TGTGCAAGTCGCTTGAGAAAGCAGAGAGGGACAGGATTCTACGAGCAGTACGTC.

The chain has TRBV6-1 and TRBJ2-7; 7 bases match TRBD2. CDR1 and CDR2 from the germline V gene are MNHNS and SASEGT. With V trimmed by 6 bases and J by 4 bases, 3 bases remained unmatched. CDR3 length: 12 amino acids. Here the CDR3 reads CASRKRGYEQYF. Here the CDR3 DNA reads TGTGCCAGCAGGAAGCGGGGATACGAGCAGTACTTC.

Notes on this clone: A single base is all that separates this from a far larger clone, so a read error is likely. Other nucleotide sequences from this sample produce the same CDR3. The V call is TRBV5-4, the J call TRBJ1-4; D ambiguous. From germline, CDR1 is SGHNT and CDR2 YYREEE (reference sequence). This CDR3 has 12 residues. Deletions cut 4 bases from V and 4 bases from J, with 5 bases between. In DNA, the CDR3 is TGTGCCAGCAGCCAGGTTAATGAAAAACTGTTTTTT. Amino acids: CASSQVNEKLFF.

The CDR3 coding sequence is TGTGCCAGCAGCCAAGTTCCAGAATGGGACGGCTACACCTTC. Translated: CASSQVPEWDGYTF. V usage is TRBV14 and J usage is TRBJ1-2; tentatively, D is TRBD1 (5 bases). V lost 1 base, J lost 8 bases, and 14 bases lay in between. The germline V gene has CDR1 SGHDN and CDR2 FVKESK. The CDR3 totals 14 residues.

V is TRBV10-1 and J is TRBJ2-2; possibly TRBD1 for D (6 bases). Germline values: CDR1 WNHNN, CDR2 SYGVQD (reference sequence). The CDR3 consists of 16 residues. The ends were cut back, 1 base at V and 1 base at J, with 10 bases in the middle. CDR3 loop: CASSELQTGNTGELFF. In nucleotides, the CDR3 is TGCGCCAGCAGTGAGTTACAGACAGGGAACACCGGGGAGCTGTTTTTT.

The chain links TRBV5-1 to TRBJ1-2, with TRBD1 identical over 8 bases. CDR1 is SGHRS and CDR2 is YFSETQ in the germline V gene. The CDR3 spans 14 residues. V was pared by 0 bases and J by 6 bases, with 4 bases of the junction left unmatched. The CDR3 bases are TGCGCCAGCAGCTTGGGTTCAGGGGGCAATGGCTACACCTTC. Translated, it gives CASSLGSGGNGYTF.

This chain joins TRBV15 and TRBJ1-1; D not certain. CDR1 and CDR2 from the germline V gene are LNHNV and YYDKDF (reference sequence). Trimming shortened V by 0 bases and J by 4 bases, and 12 bases separated the two germline ends. The CDR3 consists of 15 residues. The CDR3 bases are TGTGCCACCAGCAGAGACAAGGGTGGTCGCACTGAAGCTTTCTTT. Translated: CATSRDKGGRTEAFF.

In this sample, this clone turned up a few times. This rearrangement joins TRBV27 to TRBJ1-3; D is unresolved. Trimming stripped 5 bases from V and 3 bases from J, with 14 bases between. Germline-derived CDR1 and CDR2 are MNHEY and SMNVEV (reference sequence). This CDR3 is 15 amino acids long. CDR3 bases: TGTGCCAGCAGTAGAACCGCGGGTTTTGGAAACACCATATATTTT. Translating gives CASSRTAGFGNTIYF.

A few counts support this clone. CDR3: CASRPGTANSANYGYTF. CDR3 nucleotides: TGCGCCAGCAGGCCAGGGACCGCAAATTCAGCTAACTATGGCTACACCTTC. V is TRBV5-1 and J is TRBJ1-2; D may be TRBD1 (5 bases). The CDR3 runs 17 residues. The V end was cut by 5 bases, the J end by 0 bases, with 20 bases between. The germline V gene has CDR1 SGHRS and CDR2 YFSETQ. Full variable domain (outside the CDR3, taken from reference TRBV5-1 and TRBJ1-2): KAGVTQTPRYLIKTRGQQVTLSCSPISGHRSVSWYQQTPGQGLQFLFEYFSETQRNKGNFPGRFSGRQFSNSRSEMNVSTLELGDSALYLCASRPGTANSANYGYTFGSGTRLTVV.

This clone was recorded at least ten times. This rearrangement joins TRBV19 to TRBJ1-5, with D unresolved. CDR3 length equals 13 residues. V was trimmed by 5 bases and J by 4 bases, leaving 9 bases between them. Germline CDR1 reads LNHDA; CDR2 reads SQIVND (reference sequence). The DNA for the CDR3 is TGTGCCAGTAGTTCTGAGCGGAATCAGCCCCAGCATTTT. It is translated as CASSSERNQPQHF.

The chain links TRBV27 to TRBJ1-1; TRBD1 is a possible D gene (5 bases). Trimming took off 7 bases at V and 1 base at J, with 16 bases between the two ends. CDR1 and CDR2 (germline): MNHEY, SMNVEV (reference sequence). This CDR3 has 15 amino acids. CDR3: CASTPAGLGNTEAFF. The DNA of the CDR3 is TGTGCCAGCACCCCGGCAGGGCTTGGGAACACTGAAGCTTTCTTT.

The genes are TRBV4-1 and TRBJ1-2; D possibly corresponds to TRBD1 (5 bases). This CDR3 is 16 amino acids long. From germline, CDR1 is MGHRA and CDR2 YSYEKL. With 0 bases removed from V and 2 bases from J, the gap between germline ends came to 13 bases. CDR3 sequence reads: CASSQDGGAKNYGYTF. The CDR3 DNA is TGCGCCAGCAGCCAAGACGGCGGGGCCAAAAACTATGGCTACACCTTC.

This chain uses TRBV2 with TRBJ2-7; 8 bases map to TRBD1. This CDR3 contains 14 residues. Germline V gene sequence: CDR1 SNHLY, CDR2 FYNNEI. With 7 bases clipped from V and 2 bases from J, the junction kept 7 bases outside the gene matches. CDR3 DNA sequence: TGTGCCAGCAAGAGGGACAGGAATCCCTACGAGCAGTACTTC. This sequence encodes CASKRDRNPYEQYF.

This sequence joins TRBV11-2 and TRBJ1-2; D unclear. This CDR3 has 14 residues. Trimming left V 5 bases short and J 4 bases short, with 14 bases between. CDR1 SGHAT and CDR2 FQNNGV come from the germline V gene. The CDR3: CASSPEEVGYGYTF. CDR3 DNA sequence: TGTGCCAGCAGCCCAGAGGAAGTAGGCTATGGCTACACCTTC.

The V gene is TRBV5-1, the J gene TRBJ2-2; D uncertain. CDR1 is SGHRS, CDR2 YFSETQ, per germline. The CDR3 runs 16 residues. The V end lost 0 bases, the J end lost 1 base, and 10 bases lay between the germline ends. The CDR3 bases are TGCGCCAGCAGCTTGGTTGTGGCTCTGAACACCGGGGAGCTGTTTTTT. It specifies CASSLVVALNTGELFF.

This sequence joins TRBV7-6 and TRBJ2-7; TRBD1 is a possible D gene (5 bases). V was trimmed by 0 bases and J by 3 bases, leaving 9 bases between them. CDR3 size: 14 residues. CDR1 SGHVS and CDR2 FNYEAQ come from the germline V gene. CDR3 in DNA: TGTGCCAGCAGCTTAGCCAAGCAGGGCTACGAGCAGTACTTC. This codes for CASSLAKQGYEQYF.

V gene TRBV10-3 combines with J gene TRBJ1-1; D is unresolved. Germline CDR1 ENHRY, CDR2 SYGVKD. Trimming shortened V by 0 bases and J by 1 base, and 6 bases separated the two germline ends. The CDR3 covers 14 residues. CDR3 residues: CAISESGRNTEAFF. The DNA of the CDR3 is TGTGCCATCAGTGAGTCTGGGCGGAACACTGAAGCTTTCTTT.